These 11 T cell receptor beta chains originate from one sample sequenced in a study of blood T cells in healthy people across ages. Combining a sample-barcoded 5' primer with a J-beta primer mix, a second PCR ran for about 7 to 12 cycles. One entry per CDR3 protein results from TCRdb running MiXCR on the 5' RACE reads. The table includes around 1,000,000 distinct CDR3 sequences, roughly two fifths detected once. What was sequenced was blood. The receptors come from a man younger than 30 in good health.

V and J are TRBV2 and TRBJ1-1, with 11 nucleotides matching TRBD1. The germline CDR1 and CDR2 sequences are SNHLY and FYNNEI. The CDR3 is 17 amino acids. Germline trimming cut 6 bases from V and 5 bases from J; bases unmatched to any gene: 14. The CDR3 loop is CASSRGPGTGGLTEAFF. DNA for the CDR3: TGTGCCAGCAGCAGGGGGCCCGGGACAGGGGGTTTGACTGAAGCTTTCTTT.

The chain couples TRBV28 to TRBJ1-1, with TRBD1 matching over 9 bases. This CDR3 is built from 15 residues. V lost 3 bases, J lost 8 bases, and 10 bases stayed unmatched. The germline V gene has CDR1 MDHEN and CDR2 SYDVKM. CDR3 loop: CASSFWSAGTGEAFF. The CDR3 coding sequence is TGTGCCAGCAGTTTTTGGAGCGCCGGGACAGGGGAAGCTTTCTTT. Based on the CDR3 plus reference TRBV28 and TRBJ1-1, the full variable domain is DVKVTQSSRYLVKRTGEKVFLECVQDMDHENMFWYRQDPGLGLRLIYFSYDVKMKEKGDIPEGYSVSREKKERFSLILESASTNQTSMYLCASSFWSAGTGEAFFGQGTRLTVV.

This clonotype came up a few times. The rearrangement links TRBV6-5 to TRBJ2-3; the match to TRBD2 covers 8 bases. The CDR3 loop spans 18 amino acids. Germline loops: CDR1 MNHEY, CDR2 SVGAGI. The ends lost 2 bases at V and 4 bases at J; junction bases unmatched: 14. This CDR3 is CASSYPGGAEDLADTQYF. As DNA, the CDR3 is TGTGCCAGCAGTTACCCGGGGGGGGCGGAGGATCTAGCAGATACGCAGTATTTT.

The gene calls are TRBV20-1 and TRBJ1-5; D ambiguous. In germline, CDR1 is DFQATT, CDR2 SNEGSKA (reference sequence). The CDR3 has 12 residues. Trimming cost V 5 bases and J 5 bases, with 10 bases left between them. The CDR3 loop reads CSAQPGDQPQHF. DNA of the CDR3: TGCAGTGCTCAGCCCGGGGATCAGCCCCAGCATTTT.

The chain combines TRBV19 with TRBJ2-3; 7 bases match TRBD2. CDR3 size: 16 residues. Trimming removed 3 bases from V and 1 base from J; junction bases left unmatched: 7. Looked up from germline, CDR1 is LNHDA and CDR2 is SQIVND (reference sequence). The CDR3: CASSMGGSDRTDTQYF. Here the CDR3 DNA reads TGTGCCAGTAGTATGGGGGGGAGCGATCGCACAGATACGCAGTATTTT.

The CDR3 loop is CASSEVTGSGYTF. The CDR3 nucleotides read TGTGCCAGCAGTGAAGTGACAGGGAGTGGCTACACCTTC. This chain joins TRBV2 and TRBJ1-2, with 7 bases lining up with TRBD1. The ends lost 1 base at V and 7 bases at J; junction bases unmatched: 3. CDR3 size: 13 residues. The germline CDR1 and CDR2 sequences are SNHLY and FYNNEI. Using reference TRBV2 and TRBJ1-2 for the parts outside the CDR3, the full variable domain is EPEVTQTPSHQVTQMGQEVILRCVPISNHLYFYWYRQILGQKVEFLVSFYNNEISEKSEIFDDQFSVERPDGSNFTLKIRSTKLEDSAMYFCASSEVTGSGYTFGSGTRLTVV.

J is TRBJ2-7 and V is TRBV20-1, with no clear D. Germline-derived CDR1 and CDR2 are DFQATT and SNEGSKA (reference sequence). The ends were cut back, 6 bases at V and 6 bases at J, with 18 bases in the middle. The CDR3 runs 13 residues. CDR3 in DNA: TGCAGTGCATCCCGAGAGGTGTTTCGCGAGCAGTACTTC. Amino acid sequence: CSASREVFREQYF.

V usage is TRBV27 and J usage is TRBJ2-5; D tentatively fits TRBD1 or TRBD2 (5 bases each). The assigned J gene may be wrong: the sequence end matches TRBJ2-1 better. The CDR3 is 15 residues long. Germline V gene lookup returns CDR1 MNHEY and CDR2 SMNVEV (reference sequence). CDR3 nucleotide sequence: TGTGCCAGCAGTCACGGGGACGGGCGACAAGAGACCCAGTTCTTC. Translated, it gives CASSHGDGRQETQFF.

The chain joins TRBV28 to TRBJ2-1; TRBD1 matches 7 bases. V shed 1 base, J shed 8 bases, and the junction held 8 bases outside the gene matches. This CDR3 has 15 residues. The V gene's germline CDR1 is MDHEN and CDR2 SYDVKM. The CDR3 spells CASSLLETGNHEQFF. In DNA, the CDR3 is TGTGCCAGCAGTTTATTGGAGACAGGGAACCATGAGCAGTTCTTC.

CDR3 amino acids: CASSQSTGTANYGYTF. DNA for the CDR3: TGCGCCAGCAGCCAAAGTACCGGGACAGCTAACTATGGCTACACCTTC. The genes are TRBV4-3 and TRBJ1-2; 7 positions match TRBD1. The CDR3 length is 16 residues. CDR1 is LGHNA and CDR2 is YSLEER in the germline V gene. Trimming took 2 bases from V and 0 from J; bases not matched to a gene: 6.

This chain connects TRBV12-3 or TRBV12-4 to TRBJ1-5; unclear D gene. CDR3 length: 13 amino acids. The V end was cut by 6 bases, the J end by 6 bases, with 12 bases between. CDR3 in amino acids: CASRETAIQPQHF. The CDR3 nucleotides read TGTGCCAGCAGGGAGACCGCAATTCAGCCCCAGCATTTT.